These T cell receptor beta chains were read from a single sample in a study of blood T cell repertoires in COVID-19. Sequencing used immunoSEQ multiplex PCR; TCRdb keeps in-frame clones, though not all of them. Of approximately 220,000 clones in the sample, 70% to 90% are singletons; the top ten hold 3% to 3.5%. Source material: peripheral blood. All receptors derive from a man between 60 and 70 years old with acute or convalescent COVID-19. CDR3s include the opening cysteine and the closing phenylalanine or tryptophan. The D gene is left open where the match is weak. The size field is filled for only some rows; it gives once, few, many or a size class.

D gene: NA
J gene: TRBJ1-5
V gene: TRBV6-5
clone size: NA
CDR3 DNA: TGTGCCAGCAGTCCTCAAGACAGATTCGATCAGCCCCAGCATTTT
CDR3 protein: CASSPQDRFDQPQHF

D gene: NA
J gene: TRBJ2-2
V gene: TRBV4-1
clone size: NA
CDR3 DNA: TGCGCCAGCAGCCAATCAGGGGCCCTGAGCGGGGAGCTGTTTTTT
CDR3 protein: CASSQSGALSGELFF

D gene: NA
J gene: TRBJ1-1
V gene: TRBV7-9
clone size: NA
CDR3 DNA: TGTGCCAGCACCAGGGCGGGGGGGTCCTCCACTGAAGCTTTCTTT
CDR3 protein: CASTRAGGSSTEAFF

D gene: TRBD1
J gene: TRBJ2-5
V gene: TRBV28
clone size: NA
CDR3 DNA: TGTGCCAGCAGCCCGACAGGGGATGTCGAGACCCAGTACTTC
CDR3 protein: CASSPTGDVETQYF

D gene: NA
J gene: TRBJ1-2
V gene: TRBV5-1
clone size: NA
CDR3 DNA: TGCGCCAGCAGCTCTTCCCAGGGGAGAGATGGCTACACCTTC
CDR3 protein: CASSSSQGRDGYTF

D gene: NA
J gene: TRBJ2-2
V gene: TRBV5-1
clone size: NA
CDR3 DNA: TGCGCCAGCAGCTTGGATTTTCGGGGGACCGGGGAGCTGTTTTTT
CDR3 protein: CASSLDFRGTGELFF

D gene: NA
J gene: TRBJ1-6
V gene: TRBV5-8
clone size: NA
CDR3 DNA: TGTGCCAGCAGCTTGTTGGGGGCAAGCTCCTATAATTCACCCCTCCACTTT
CDR3 protein: CASSLLGASSYNSPLHF

D gene: NA
J gene: TRBJ1-6
V gene: TRBV6-5
clone size: once
CDR3 DNA: TGTGCCAGCAGTCCCTTCGCAGGGGATGCTTCACCCCTCCACTTT
CDR3 protein: CASSPFAGDASPLHF

D gene: NA
J gene: TRBJ1-2
V gene: TRBV5-1
clone size: NA
CDR3 DNA: TGCGCCAGCAGCTCACATTCGACAGATCTTAACTATGGCTACACCTTC
CDR3 protein: CASSSHSTDLNYGYTF

D gene: NA
J gene: TRBJ1-6
V gene: TRBV2
clone size: NA
CDR3 DNA: TGTGCCAGCAGTCGACAGTCCTATAATTCACCCCTCCACTTT
CDR3 protein: CASSRQSYNSPLHF

D gene: NA
J gene: TRBJ2-5
V gene: TRBV19
clone size: NA
CDR3 DNA: TGTGCCAGTAGTCCAAGACAAGGGACCCAGTACTTC
CDR3 protein: CASSPRQGTQYF

D gene: TRBD1
J gene: TRBJ1-1
V gene: TRBV5-4
clone size: NA
CDR3 DNA: TGTGCCAGCAGCTTTTGGGACAGGGGAACTGAAGCTTTCTTT
CDR3 protein: CASSFWDRGTEAFF

D gene: TRBD1
J gene: TRBJ2-5
V gene: TRBV9
clone size: once
CDR3 DNA: TGTGCCAGCAGCGGAGGACAGGGACAAGAGACCCAGTACTTC
CDR3 protein: CASSGGQGQETQYF

D gene: TRBD2
J gene: TRBJ2-1
V gene: TRBV27
clone size: NA
CDR3 DNA: TGTGCCAGCAACACCAACCCGGGAGGGACCGAGCAGTTCTTC
CDR3 protein: CASNTNPGGTEQFF

D gene: TRBD2
J gene: TRBJ2-7
V gene: TRBV5-6
clone size: NA
CDR3 DNA: TGTGCCAGCAGGCTAGCGGGGGGTTCCTACGAGCAGTACTTC
CDR3 protein: CASRLAGGSYEQYF

D gene: TRBD1
J gene: TRBJ1-1
V gene: TRBV3-1/TRBV3-2
clone size: once
CDR3 DNA: TGTGCCAGCAGCCAAGACGGGAGGGGACAGGGGAACACTGAAGCTTTCTTT
CDR3 protein: CASSQDGRGQGNTEAFF

D gene: NA
J gene: TRBJ2-4
V gene: TRBV2
clone size: NA
CDR3 DNA: TGTGCCAGCAGTGAAGCGCGGCTAGCTATAGCCAAAAACATTCAGTACTTC
CDR3 protein: CASSEARLAIAKNIQYF

D gene: TRBD2
J gene: TRBJ2-3
V gene: TRBV5-6
clone size: NA
CDR3 DNA: TGTGCCAGCAGGGAAGCGGGGGGGAGCACAGATACGCAGTATTTT
CDR3 protein: CASREAGGSTDTQYF

D gene: NA
J gene: TRBJ2-2
V gene: TRBV2
clone size: NA
CDR3 DNA: TGTGCCAGCAGTGGTCGTGGCACGAACACCGGGGAGCTGTTTTTT
CDR3 protein: CASSGRGTNTGELFF

D gene: NA
J gene: TRBJ1-3
V gene: TRBV5-1
clone size: NA
CDR3 DNA: TGCGCCAGCAGCTTGGAGTACAGGGTTCCCACCATATATTTT
CDR3 protein: CASSLEYRVPTIYF

D gene: NA
J gene: TRBJ1-3
V gene: TRBV5-1
clone size: once
CDR3 DNA: TGCGCCAGCAGCTTGGAAGGCCCGGGGGTCGGTGGAAACACCATATATTTT
CDR3 protein: CASSLEGPGVGGNTIYF

D gene: NA
J gene: TRBJ1-6
V gene: TRBV7-3
clone size: NA
CDR3 DNA: TGTGCCAGCAGCTTATTCCAGGATTCACCCCTCCACTTT
CDR3 protein: CASSLFQDSPLHF

D gene: TRBD2
J gene: TRBJ2-7
V gene: TRBV10-3
clone size: NA
CDR3 DNA: TGTGCCATCATGCCGGAGGGGCGGGGGGACTACGAGCAGTACTTC
CDR3 protein: CAIMPEGRGDYEQYF

D gene: NA
J gene: TRBJ2-1
V gene: TRBV11-2
clone size: NA
CDR3 DNA: TGTGCCAGCAGCTTAGTGAGAGGGTCCCCGGGGAATGAGCAGTTCTTC
CDR3 protein: CASSLVRGSPGNEQFF

D gene: NA
J gene: TRBJ1-1
V gene: TRBV29-1
clone size: NA
CDR3 DNA: TGCAGCGCACAGGGCTTGAACACTGAAGCTTTCTTT
CDR3 protein: CSAQGLNTEAFF

D gene: NA
J gene: TRBJ2-2
V gene: TRBV7-9
clone size: NA
CDR3 DNA: TGTGCCAGCAGCTGGGCAGGGGGGTCCACCGGGGAGCTGTTTTTT
CDR3 protein: CASSWAGGSTGELFF

D gene: TRBD1
J gene: TRBJ1-2
V gene: TRBV19
clone size: NA
CDR3 DNA: TGTGCCAGTAGTATAGATCACGGGACAGGGGGCTATGGCTACACCTTC
CDR3 protein: CASSIDHGTGGYGYTF

D gene: NA
J gene: TRBJ2-5
V gene: TRBV6-2/TRBV6-3
clone size: NA
CDR3 DNA: TGTGCCAGCAGTTACGGGCGCCAAGAGACCCAGTACTTC
CDR3 protein: CASSYGRQETQYF

D gene: NA
J gene: TRBJ2-1
V gene: TRBV28
clone size: NA
CDR3 DNA: TGTGCCAGCAGTTTGTACAGGGAGAAAGTGGGGGATGAGCAGTTCTTC
CDR3 protein: CASSLYREKVGDEQFF

D gene: NA
J gene: TRBJ1-6
V gene: TRBV7-9
clone size: NA
CDR3 DNA: TGTGCCAGCAGCCTCAGGGATTCCTATAATTCACCCCTCCACTTT
CDR3 protein: CASSLRDSYNSPLHF

D gene: NA
J gene: TRBJ1-5
V gene: TRBV5-6
clone size: NA
CDR3 DNA: TGTGCCAGCAGCTTGGGCCAGGGAAGTCAGCCCCAGCATTTT
CDR3 protein: CASSLGQGSQPQHF

D gene: TRBD2
J gene: TRBJ2-3
V gene: TRBV6-4
clone size: NA
CDR3 DNA: TGTGCCAGCAGCCCGACTAGCGGTGGTACAGATACGCAGTATTTT
CDR3 protein: CASSPTSGGTDTQYF

D gene: NA
J gene: TRBJ2-7
V gene: TRBV21-1
clone size: NA
CDR3 DNA: TGTGCCAGCAGCAGACCATCGAGACCGGGACAGGTTTACTACGAGCAGTACTTC
CDR3 protein: CASSRPSRPGQVYYEQYF

D gene: NA
J gene: TRBJ1-1
V gene: TRBV11-2
clone size: NA
CDR3 DNA: TGTGCCAGCAGCTTAATGTCAGGGATGAACACTGAAGCTTTCTTT
CDR3 protein: CASSLMSGMNTEAFF

D gene: NA
J gene: TRBJ1-5
V gene: TRBV27
clone size: NA
CDR3 DNA: TGTGCCAGCAGTTTATCGGGAGGCGGCAATCAGCCCCAGCATTTT
CDR3 protein: CASSLSGGGNQPQHF

D gene: TRBD1
J gene: TRBJ2-2
V gene: TRBV6-1
clone size: NA
CDR3 DNA: TGTGCCAGCAGTGCCGGGACAGGGGGCTTCGCCGGGGAGCTGTTTTTT
CDR3 protein: CASSAGTGGFAGELFF

D gene: NA
J gene: TRBJ2-5
V gene: TRBV6-5
clone size: NA
CDR3 DNA: TGTGCCAGCAACACAGGAACCCAAGAGACCCAGTACTTC
CDR3 protein: CASNTGTQETQYF

D gene: NA
J gene: TRBJ1-6
V gene: TRBV14
clone size: NA
CDR3 DNA: TGTGCCAGCAGCCAAGTTTCAGGGACAAGGAATTCACCCCTCCACTTT
CDR3 protein: CASSQVSGTRNSPLHF

D gene: TRBD2
J gene: TRBJ2-7
V gene: TRBV2
clone size: NA
CDR3 DNA: TGTGCCAGCAGGGGCGGACTAGCAAGAACCTACGAGCAGTACTTC
CDR3 protein: CASRGGLARTYEQYF

D gene: TRBD1
J gene: TRBJ2-1
V gene: TRBV6-5
clone size: NA
CDR3 DNA: TGTGCCACCGGGGACAGGGGGCTTTCAAATGAGCAGTTCTTC
CDR3 protein: CATGDRGLSNEQFF

D gene: TRBD1
J gene: TRBJ1-1
V gene: TRBV6-5
clone size: once
CDR3 DNA: TGTGCCAGCAGCTACCAGACAGGGGGGTTAACTGAAGCTTTCTTT
CDR3 protein: CASSYQTGGLTEAFF

D gene: NA
J gene: TRBJ2-7
V gene: TRBV21-1
clone size: NA
CDR3 DNA: TGTGCCAGCAGCAGGCACGAGCAGTACTTC
CDR3 protein: CASSRHEQYF

D gene: TRBD1
J gene: TRBJ1-1
V gene: TRBV5-6
clone size: NA
CDR3 DNA: TGTGCCAGCAGCTGGACAGGGGAGCCGAACACTGAAGCTTTCTTT
CDR3 protein: CASSWTGEPNTEAFF

D gene: TRBD2
J gene: TRBJ2-1
V gene: TRBV19
clone size: NA
CDR3 DNA: TGTGCCAGTAGTAGCGGGGGCTCCTACAATGAGCAGTTCTTC
CDR3 protein: CASSSGGSYNEQFF

D gene: TRBD2
J gene: TRBJ2-5
V gene: TRBV13
clone size: NA
CDR3 DNA: TGTGCCAGCAGCTCGAAGCACTACACCGCGGGGGGTGAGACACAACAAGAGACCCAGTACTTC
CDR3 protein: CASSSKHYTAGGETQQETQYF

D gene: TRBD2
J gene: TRBJ2-7
V gene: TRBV7-3
clone size: NA
CDR3 DNA: TGTGCCAGCAGCTTAACTAGCGGGGGCTCCTACGAGCAGTACTTC
CDR3 protein: CASSLTSGGSYEQYF

D gene: TRBD1
J gene: TRBJ2-7
V gene: TRBV6-4
clone size: NA
CDR3 DNA: TGTGCCAGGACCGGGACAGGGGGGTCCTACGAGCAGTACTTC
CDR3 protein: CARTGTGGSYEQYF

D gene: TRBD1
J gene: TRBJ2-7
V gene: TRBV10-2
clone size: NA
CDR3 DNA: TGCGCCAGCAGGGGAGAGACAGGGGGATCCTACGAGCAGTACTTC
CDR3 protein: CASRGETGGSYEQYF

D gene: TRBD1
J gene: TRBJ1-1
V gene: TRBV6-5
clone size: NA
CDR3 DNA: TGTGCCAGCAGCAAGGGACAGGGATGGAACACTGAAGCTTTCTTT
CDR3 protein: CASSKGQGWNTEAFF

D gene: NA
J gene: TRBJ1-6
V gene: TRBV5-1
clone size: NA
CDR3 DNA: TGCGCCAGCAGTCCCCTTCACTTT
CDR3 protein: CASSPLHF

D gene: NA
J gene: TRBJ2-5
V gene: TRBV5-1
clone size: NA
CDR3 DNA: TGCGCCAGCAGCTTGGCCCGGGAAAAAGAGACCCAGTACTTC
CDR3 protein: CASSLAREKETQYF

D gene: NA
J gene: TRBJ1-5
V gene: TRBV2
clone size: few
CDR3 DNA: TGTGCCAGCAGGATTGGGACTGTCGTGGAGCCCCAGCATTTT
CDR3 protein: CASRIGTVVEPQHF

D gene: TRBD1
J gene: TRBJ2-2
V gene: TRBV5-1
clone size: NA
CDR3 DNA: TGCGCCAGCAGCTTGATGGGACAGGACGCGTCGGTAGCCGGGGAGCTGTTTTTT
CDR3 protein: CASSLMGQDASVAGELFF